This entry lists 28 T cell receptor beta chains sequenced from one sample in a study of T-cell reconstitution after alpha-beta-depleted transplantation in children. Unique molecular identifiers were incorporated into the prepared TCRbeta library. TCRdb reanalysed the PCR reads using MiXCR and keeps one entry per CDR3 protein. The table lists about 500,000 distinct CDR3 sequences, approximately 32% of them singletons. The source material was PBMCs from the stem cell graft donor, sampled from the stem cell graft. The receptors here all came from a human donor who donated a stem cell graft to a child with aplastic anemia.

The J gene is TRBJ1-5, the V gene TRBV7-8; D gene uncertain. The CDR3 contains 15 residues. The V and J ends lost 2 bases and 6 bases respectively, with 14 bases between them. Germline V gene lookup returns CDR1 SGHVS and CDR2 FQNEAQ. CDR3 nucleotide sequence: TGTGCCAGCAGCTTACGACAAAGTGCCCGTCAGCCCCAGCATTTT. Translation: CASSLRQSARQPQHF. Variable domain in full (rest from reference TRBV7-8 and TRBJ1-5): GAGVSQSPRYKVAKRGQDVALRCDPISGHVSLFWYQQALGQGPEFLTYFQNEAQLDKSGLPSDRFFAERPEGSVSTLKIQRTQQEDSAVYLCASSLRQSARQPQHFGDGTRLSIL.

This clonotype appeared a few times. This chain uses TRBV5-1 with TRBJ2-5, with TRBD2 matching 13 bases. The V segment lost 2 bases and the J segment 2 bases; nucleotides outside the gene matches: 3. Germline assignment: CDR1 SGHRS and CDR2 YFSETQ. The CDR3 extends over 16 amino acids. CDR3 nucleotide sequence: TGCGCCAGCAGCTTAGGGACTAGCGGGATGCAAGAGACCCAGTACTTC. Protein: CASSLGTSGMQETQYF.

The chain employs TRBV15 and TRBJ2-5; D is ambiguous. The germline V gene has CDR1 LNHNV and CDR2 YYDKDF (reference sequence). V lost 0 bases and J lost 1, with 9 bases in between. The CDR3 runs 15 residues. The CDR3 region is CATSRDTGFQETQYF. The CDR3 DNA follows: TGTGCCACCAGCAGAGATACCGGCTTCCAAGAGACCCAGTACTTC.

CDR3 residues: CASSPRQGGTNEKLFF. CDR3 nucleotide sequence: TGCGCCAGCAGCCCTCGACAGGGCGGGACTAATGAAAAACTGTTTTTT. V usage is TRBV5-1 and J usage is TRBJ1-4, with 7 bases fitting TRBD1. After removal of 4 bases from V and 2 bases from J, the junction contained 8 bases not matched to a gene. The CDR3 covers 16 residues. CDR1 is SGHRS, CDR2 YFSETQ, per germline.

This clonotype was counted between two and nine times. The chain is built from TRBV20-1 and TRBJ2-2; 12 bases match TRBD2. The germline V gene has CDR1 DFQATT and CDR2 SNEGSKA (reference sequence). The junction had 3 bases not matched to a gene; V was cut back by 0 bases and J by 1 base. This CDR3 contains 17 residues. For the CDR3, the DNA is TGCAGTGCTAGAGATGGACTAGCGGGAATGAACACCGGGGAGCTGTTTTTT. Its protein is CSARDGLAGMNTGELFF.

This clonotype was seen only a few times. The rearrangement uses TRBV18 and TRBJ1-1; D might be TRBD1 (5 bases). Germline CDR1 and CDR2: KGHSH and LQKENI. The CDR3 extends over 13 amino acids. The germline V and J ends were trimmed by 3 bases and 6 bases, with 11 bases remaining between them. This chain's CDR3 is CASSPRAGAEAFF. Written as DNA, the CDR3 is TGTGCCAGCTCACCCAGGGCAGGCGCTGAAGCTTTCTTT.

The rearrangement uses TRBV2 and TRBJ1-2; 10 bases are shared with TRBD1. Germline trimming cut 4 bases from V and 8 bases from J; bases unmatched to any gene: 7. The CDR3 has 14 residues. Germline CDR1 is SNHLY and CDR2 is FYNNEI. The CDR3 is CASSAGTGAEGYTF. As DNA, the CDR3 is TGTGCCAGCAGTGCCGGGACAGGGGCCGAGGGCTACACCTTC.

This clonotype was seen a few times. The CDR3 here is CASSLLDRGLLATNEKLFF. As DNA, the CDR3 is TGTGCCAGCAGCTTGTTGGACAGGGGGTTATTGGCAACTAATGAAAAACTGTTTTTT. This chain uses TRBV11-1 with TRBJ1-4, with TRBD1 matching over 10 bases. This CDR3 has 19 residues. J was trimmed by 0 bases and V by 3 bases; bases with no gene match: 10. Germline CDR1 SGHAT, CDR2 FQDESV (reference sequence). The variable domain in full, completed from reference TRBV11-1 and TRBJ1-4, reads EAEVAQSPRYKITEKSQAVAFWCDPISGHATLYWYRQILGQGPELLVQFQDESVVDDSQLPKDRFSAERLKGVDSTLKIQPAELGDSAMYLCASSLLDRGLLATNEKLFFGSGTQLSVL.

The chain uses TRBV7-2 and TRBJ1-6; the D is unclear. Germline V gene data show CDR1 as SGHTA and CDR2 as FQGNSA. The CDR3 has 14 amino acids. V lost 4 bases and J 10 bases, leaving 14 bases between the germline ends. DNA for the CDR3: TGTGCCAGCAGCTCCTTCCAAGAGGAATCACCCCTCCACTTT. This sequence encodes CASSSFQEESPLHF.

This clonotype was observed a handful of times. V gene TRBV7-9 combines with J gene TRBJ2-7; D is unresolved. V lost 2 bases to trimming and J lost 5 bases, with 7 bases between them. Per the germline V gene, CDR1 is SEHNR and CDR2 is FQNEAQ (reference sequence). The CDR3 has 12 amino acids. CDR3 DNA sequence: TGTGCCAGCAGCTTATTCAGAGACGAGCAGTACTTC. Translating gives CASSLFRDEQYF.

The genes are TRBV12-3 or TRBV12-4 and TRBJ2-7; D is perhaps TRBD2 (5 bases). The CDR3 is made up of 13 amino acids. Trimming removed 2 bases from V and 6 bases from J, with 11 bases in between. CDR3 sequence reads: CASSLSAGAEQYF. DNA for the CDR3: TGTGCCAGCAGTTTAAGTGCGGGCGCCGAGCAGTACTTC.

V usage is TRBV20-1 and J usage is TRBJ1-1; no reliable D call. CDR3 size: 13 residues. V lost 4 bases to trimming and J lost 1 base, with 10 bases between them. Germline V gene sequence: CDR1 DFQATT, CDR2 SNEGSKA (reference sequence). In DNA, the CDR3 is TGCAGTGCTACGGACGGCCGGAACACTGAAGCTTTCTTT. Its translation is CSATDGRNTEAFF.

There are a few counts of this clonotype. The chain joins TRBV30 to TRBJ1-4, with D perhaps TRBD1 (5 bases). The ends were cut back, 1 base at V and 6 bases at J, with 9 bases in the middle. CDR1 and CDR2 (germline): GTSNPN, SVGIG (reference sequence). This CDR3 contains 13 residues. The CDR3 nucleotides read TGTGCCTGGAGTGGGGGGACCTATGAAAAACTGTTTTTT. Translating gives CAWSGGTYEKLFF.

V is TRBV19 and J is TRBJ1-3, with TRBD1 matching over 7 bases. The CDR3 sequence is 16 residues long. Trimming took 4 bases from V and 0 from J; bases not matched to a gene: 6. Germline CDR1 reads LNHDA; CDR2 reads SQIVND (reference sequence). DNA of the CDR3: TGTGCCAGTAGTACGTTAGGGGGCAACTCTGGAAACACCATATATTTT. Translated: CASSTLGGNSGNTIYF. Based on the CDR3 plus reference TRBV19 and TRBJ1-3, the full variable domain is DGGITQSPKYLFRKEGQNVTLSCEQNLNHDAMYWYRQDPGQGLRLIYYSQIVNDFQKGDIAEGYSVSREKKESFPLTVTSAQKNPTAFYLCASSTLGGNSGNTIYFGEGSWLTVV.

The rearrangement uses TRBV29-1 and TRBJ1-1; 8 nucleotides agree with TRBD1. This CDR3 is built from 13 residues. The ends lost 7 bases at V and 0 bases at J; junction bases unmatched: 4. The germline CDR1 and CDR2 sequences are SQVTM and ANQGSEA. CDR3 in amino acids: CSAGTGMNTEAFF. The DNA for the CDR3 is TGCAGCGCTGGGACAGGTATGAACACTGAAGCTTTCTTT.

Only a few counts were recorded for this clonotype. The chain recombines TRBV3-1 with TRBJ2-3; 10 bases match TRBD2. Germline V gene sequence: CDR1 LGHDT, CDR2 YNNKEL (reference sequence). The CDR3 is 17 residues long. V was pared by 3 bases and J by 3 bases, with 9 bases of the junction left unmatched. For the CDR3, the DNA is TGTGCCAGCAGCCACGGGACTAGCGCTATTAAGACAGATACGCAGTATTTT. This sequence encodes CASSHGTSAIKTDTQYF.

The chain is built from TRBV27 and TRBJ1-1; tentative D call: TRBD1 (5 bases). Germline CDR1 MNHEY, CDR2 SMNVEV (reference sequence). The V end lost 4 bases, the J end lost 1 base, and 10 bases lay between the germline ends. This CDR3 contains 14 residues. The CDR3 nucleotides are TGTGCCAGCAGTTCATCAGGGAAGAACACTGAAGCTTTCTTT. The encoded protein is CASSSSGKNTEAFF.

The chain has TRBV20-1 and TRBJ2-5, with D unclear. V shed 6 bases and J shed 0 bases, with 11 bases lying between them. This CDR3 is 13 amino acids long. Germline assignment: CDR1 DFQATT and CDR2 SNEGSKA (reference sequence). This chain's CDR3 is CSAPSGYQETQYF. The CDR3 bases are TGCAGTGCCCCTTCCGGTTACCAAGAGACCCAGTACTTC.

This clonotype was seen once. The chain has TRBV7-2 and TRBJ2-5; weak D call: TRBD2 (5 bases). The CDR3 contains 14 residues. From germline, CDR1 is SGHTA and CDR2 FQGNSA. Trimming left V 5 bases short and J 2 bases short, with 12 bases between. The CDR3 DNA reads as TGTGCCAGCAGCACACTCGTAGCGCAAGAGACCCAGTACTTC. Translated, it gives CASSTLVAQETQYF.

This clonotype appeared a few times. In DNA form, the CDR3 reads TGCAGCGTTGCGGGCCGCTCTAACTATGGCTACACCTTC. Its protein is CSVAGRSNYGYTF. This rearrangement joins TRBV29-1 to TRBJ1-2; D gene ambiguous. Trimming took 4 bases from V and 0 from J, leaving 9 bases between them. The CDR3 consists of 13 residues. The germline gives CDR1 SQVTM, CDR2 ANQGSEA.

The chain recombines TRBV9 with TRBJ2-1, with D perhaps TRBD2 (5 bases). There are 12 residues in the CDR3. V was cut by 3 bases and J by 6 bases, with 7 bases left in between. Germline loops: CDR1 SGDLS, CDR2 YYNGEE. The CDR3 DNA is TGTGCCAGCAGCGCCGGGATCAATGAGCAGTTCTTC. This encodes CASSAGINEQFF.

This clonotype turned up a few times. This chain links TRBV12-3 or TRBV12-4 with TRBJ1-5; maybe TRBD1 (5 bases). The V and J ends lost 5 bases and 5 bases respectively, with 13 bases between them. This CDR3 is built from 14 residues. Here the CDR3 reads CASSPGRGDQPQHF. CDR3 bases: TGTGCCAGCAGTCCAGGGCGGGGGGATCAGCCCCAGCATTTT.

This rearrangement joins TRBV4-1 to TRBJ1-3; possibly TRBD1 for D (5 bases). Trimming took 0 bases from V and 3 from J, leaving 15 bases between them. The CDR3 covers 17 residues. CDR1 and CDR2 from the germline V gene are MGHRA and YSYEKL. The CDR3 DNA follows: TGCGCCAGCAGCCAAGATTCTTCGGGGGAAGGTGGAAACACCATATATTTT. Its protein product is CASSQDSSGEGGNTIYF.

CDR3 coding DNA: TGTGCCAGCAGCTCTACGGGACAGGGGGCGACCGGGGAGCTGTTTTTT. Encoded protein: CASSSTGQGATGELFF. The V and J genes are TRBV7-9 and TRBJ2-2; 12 bases line up with TRBD1. The V segment lost 4 bases and the J segment 5 bases; nucleotides outside the gene matches: 5. This CDR3 spans 16 amino acids. CDR1 SEHNR and CDR2 FQNEAQ come from the germline V gene (reference sequence).

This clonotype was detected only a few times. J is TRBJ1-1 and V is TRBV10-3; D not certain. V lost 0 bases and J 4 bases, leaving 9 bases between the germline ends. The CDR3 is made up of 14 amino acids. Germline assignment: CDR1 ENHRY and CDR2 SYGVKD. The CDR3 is CAISESGLSTEAFF. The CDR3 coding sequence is TGTGCCATCAGTGAGTCAGGCCTGAGCACTGAAGCTTTCTTT.

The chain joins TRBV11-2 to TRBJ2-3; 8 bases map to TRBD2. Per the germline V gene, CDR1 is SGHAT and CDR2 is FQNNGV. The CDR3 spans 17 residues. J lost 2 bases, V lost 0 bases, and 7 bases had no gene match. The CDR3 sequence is CASSLEGGRYLTDTQYF. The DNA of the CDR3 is TGTGCCAGCAGCTTAGAGGGCGGGAGGTACCTCACAGATACGCAGTATTTT.

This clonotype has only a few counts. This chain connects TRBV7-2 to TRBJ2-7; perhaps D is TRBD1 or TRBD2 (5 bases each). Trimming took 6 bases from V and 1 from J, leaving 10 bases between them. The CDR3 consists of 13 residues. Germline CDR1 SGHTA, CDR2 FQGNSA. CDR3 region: CASRPGTSYEQYF. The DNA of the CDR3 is TGTGCCAGCAGGCCTGGGACGTCCTACGAGCAGTACTTC.

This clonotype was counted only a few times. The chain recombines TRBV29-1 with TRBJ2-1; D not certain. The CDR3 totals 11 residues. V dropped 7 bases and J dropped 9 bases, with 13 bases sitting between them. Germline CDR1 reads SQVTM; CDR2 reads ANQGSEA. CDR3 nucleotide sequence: TGCAGCGGGGCACAAGTGGGTGAGCAGTTCTTC. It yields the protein CSGAQVGEQFF.